These T cell receptor beta chains were read from a single sample in a study of T cell responses to AZD1222 COVID-19 vaccine. Method: immunoSEQ multiplex PCR; TCRdb's copy keeps in-frame clones and lacks some. The sample has roughly 200,000 clones, about 91% seen once. The sample was peripheral blood, taken on day 0 of AZD1222 vaccination. These receptors were obtained from an adult in good health. Each CDR3 is given with its conserved first and last residue. Each record gives: D gene, V gene, J gene, clone size, CDR3 protein, CDR3 DNA. The D gene is left open where the match is weak. Only some rows state a clone size, as once, few, many or a class for expanded clones.

NA,TRBV5-4,TRBJ2-2,once,CASSLSGNTGELFF,TGTGCCAGCAGCTTGTCGGGGAACACCGGGGAGCTGTTTTTT
NA,TRBV6-5,TRBJ1-5,NA,CASNPSGTPNQPQHF,TGTGCCAGCAACCCGTCAGGGACCCCGAATCAGCCCCAGCATTTT
NA,TRBV7-9,TRBJ1-1,once,CASSYQGPEAFF,TGTGCCAGCAGCTACCAGGGTCCTGAAGCTTTCTTT
TRBD2,TRBV3-1/TRBV3-2,TRBJ2-7,NA,CASSARGGYEQYF,TGTGCCAGCAGCGCCCGGGGGGGGTACGAGCAGTACTTC
NA,TRBV7-2,TRBJ1-2,once,CASRSDSVDGYTF,TGTGCCAGTCGGTCAGACAGTGTCGATGGCTACACCTTC
NA,TRBV5-4,TRBJ2-5,NA,CASSLQGGETQYF,TGTGCCAGCAGCTTACAGGGTGGGGAGACCCAGTACTTC
TRBD2,TRBV3-1/TRBV3-2,TRBJ2-4,NA,CASRPGGVAKNIQYF,TGTGCCAGCAGACCCGGGGGGGTAGCCAAAAACATTCAGTACTTC
NA,TRBV30,TRBJ1-3,NA,CAWSVWAALPGNTIYF,TGTGCCTGGAGTGTATGGGCAGCCCTTCCTGGAAACACCATATATTTT
NA,TRBV5-1,TRBJ2-2,few,CASTRRNTGELFF,TGCGCCAGCACGAGACGGAACACCGGGGAGCTGTTTTTT
NA,TRBV7-3,TRBJ2-2,NA,CASSGAGIGGELFF,TGTGCCAGCAGCGGAGCAGGGATTGGAGGGGAGCTGTTTTTT
NA,TRBV9,TRBJ1-2,NA,CASSGGGTNYGYTF,TGTGCCAGCAGCGGAGGGGGGACTAACTATGGCTACACCTTC
NA,TRBV5-6,TRBJ2-7,few,CASSLAGPSGEQYF,TGTGCCAGCAGCTTGGCAGGACCCTCAGGAGAGCAGTACTTC
TRBD1,TRBV5-4,TRBJ2-7,NA,CASSPDRGTEQYF,TGTGCCAGCAGCCCGGACAGGGGGACCGAGCAGTACTTC
NA,TRBV3-1/TRBV3-2,TRBJ1-2,few,CASSQALGYTF,TGTGCCAGCAGCCAAGCCCTTGGCTACACCTTC
NA,TRBV7-3,TRBJ2-2,few,CASSYTGPGELFF,TGTGCCAGCAGCTACACCGGACCCGGGGAGCTGTTTTTT
TRBD1,TRBV7-6,TRBJ1-3,few,CASSLVLGQGTGNTIYF,TGTGCCAGCAGCTTAGTCCTAGGACAGGGGACTGGAAACACCATATATTTT
TRBD2,TRBV29-1,TRBJ2-5,NA,CSVAPGTRVAETQYF,TGCAGCGTTGCCCCCGGGACTAGAGTGGCGGAGACCCAGTACTTC
NA,TRBV3-1/TRBV3-2,TRBJ1-5,once,CASSQEGPGVNQPQHF,TGTGCCAGCAGCCAAGAGGGCCCGGGGGTTAACCAGCCCCAGCATTTT
NA,TRBV5-5,TRBJ2-7,few,CASSFGEQYF,TGTGCCAGCAGCTTCGGCGAGCAGTACTTC
NA,TRBV11-2,TRBJ1-2,NA,CASSPLRTAVNYGYTF,TGTGCCAGCAGCCCCCTTCGGACAGCCGTTAACTATGGCTACACCTTC
TRBD1,TRBV5-4,TRBJ2-7,NA,CASSLGRGRLEQYF,TGTGCCAGCAGCTTGGGCAGGGGGCGTCTCGAGCAGTACTTC
NA,TRBV30,TRBJ1-5,NA,CAWSVRGGGQPQHF,TGTGCCTGGAGTGTACGTGGTGGGGGTCAGCCCCAGCATTTT
NA,TRBV6-4,TRBJ1-5,NA,CASSDAGWGNQPQHF,TGTGCCAGCAGTGATGCAGGGTGGGGCAATCAGCCCCAGCATTTT
NA,TRBV6-5,TRBJ1-1,NA,CASSYSPAGNTEAFF,TGTGCCAGCAGTTACTCCCCGGCTGGGAACACTGAAGCTTTCTTT
NA,TRBV30,TRBJ2-1,NA,CAWGPSYNEQFF,TGTGCCTGGGGTCCTAGCTACAATGAGCAGTTCTTC
NA,TRBV5-6,TRBJ1-2,NA,CASSFPGGAGRGYTF,TGTGCCAGCAGCTTTCCGGGCGGGGCAGGAAGAGGCTACACCTTC
NA,TRBV9,TRBJ2-7,NA,CASSPRAASLSYEQYF,TGTGCCAGCAGCCCACGGGCTGCCAGCCTCTCCTACGAGCAGTACTTC
NA,TRBV5-8,TRBJ2-3,NA,CASSLPGSADTQYF,TGTGCCAGCAGCTTGCCTGGCAGCGCAGATACGCAGTATTTT
TRBD1,TRBV6-5,TRBJ1-5,NA,CASSPGGVQPQHF,TGTGCCAGCAGTCCAGGGGGTGTTCAGCCCCAGCATTTT
NA,TRBV27,TRBJ1-1,NA,CASSLRGNPNTEAFF,TGTGCCAGCAGTTTGAGGGGCAACCCGAACACTGAAGCTTTCTTT
TRBD1,TRBV3-1/TRBV3-2,TRBJ1-4,NA,CASSRQETGGVDEKLFF,TGTGCCAGCAGCCGTCAGGAGACAGGGGGCGTTGATGAAAAACTGTTTTTT
NA,TRBV5-4,TRBJ2-2,NA,CASSPPGTKSTGELFF,TGTGCCAGCAGTCCTCCCGGGACAAAAAGTACCGGGGAGCTGTTTTTT
NA,TRBV11-2,TRBJ2-1,NA,CASSLAPVGGPYNEQFF,TGTGCCAGCAGCTTAGCCCCCGTGGGCGGTCCCTACAATGAGCAGTTCTTC
TRBD1,TRBV10-3,TRBJ1-5,NA,CAISPDRYNQPQHF,TGTGCCATCAGCCCGGACAGGTACAATCAGCCCCAGCATTTT
NA,TRBV24-1,TRBJ1-2,NA,CATSDSRVAREVYGYTF,TGTGCCACCAGTGATTCTAGGGTAGCCAGGGAGGTATATGGCTACACCTTC
NA,TRBV7-8,TRBJ1-2,NA,CASSPPDPRGRCTF,TGTGCCAGCAGCCCCCCCGACCCACGGGGTAGATGCACCTTC
NA,TRBV24-1,TRBJ1-2,NA,CATSAGNYGYTF,TGTGCCACCAGTGCAGGGAACTATGGCTACACCTTC
NA,TRBV13,TRBJ1-2,NA,CASSLGDRRGYGYTF,TGTGCCAGCAGCTTAGGGGACAGAAGAGGCTATGGCTACACCTTC
NA,TRBV6-1,TRBJ1-6,NA,CASSEVYKGSYSPLHF,TGTGCCAGCAGTGAAGTCTACAAAGGGTCTTATTCACCCCTCCACTTT
NA,TRBV4-1,TRBJ1-5,NA,CASSQFSGWDQPQHF,TGCGCCAGCAGCCAGTTCTCGGGGTGGGATCAGCCCCAGCATTTT
TRBD1,TRBV2,TRBJ1-5,NA,CASSEKPGQANQPQHF,TGTGCCAGCAGTGAAAAACCCGGACAGGCGAATCAGCCCCAGCATTTT
TRBD1,TRBV7-9,TRBJ1-1,once,CASSLVQGETEAFF,TGTGCCAGCAGCTTAGTACAGGGGGAAACTGAAGCTTTCTTT
NA,TRBV20-1,TRBJ2-7,NA,CSASDPRGPYEQYF,TGCAGTGCTAGTGATCCCAGGGGTCCCTACGAGCAGTACTTC
TRBD1,TRBV10-3,TRBJ2-7,once,CAISQDRGLSSRTYEQYF,TGTGCCATCAGCCAGGACAGGGGTTTGTCCTCAAGAACCTACGAGCAGTACTTC
NA,TRBV7-2,TRBJ1-1,NA,CASSLDGSNTEAFF,TGTGCCAGCAGCTTAGATGGGAGCAACACTGAAGCTTTCTTT
NA,TRBV7-2,TRBJ2-7,NA,CASSVWGSYEQYF,TGTGCCAGCAGCGTCTGGGGGTCCTACGAGCAGTACTTC
TRBD2,TRBV6-1,TRBJ2-7,NA,CASSEVFLAGDEQYF,TGTGCCAGCAGTGAAGTTTTCCTAGCGGGCGACGAGCAGTACTTC
NA,TRBV7-9,TRBJ1-4,NA,CASSLAGSNEKLFF,TGTGCCAGCAGCTTAGCAGGGTCTAATGAAAAACTGTTTTTT
TRBD1,TRBV19,TRBJ1-1,NA,CAKNGGGVDTEAFF,TGTGCCAAAAACGGAGGGGGCGTCGACACTGAAGCTTTCTTT
NA,TRBV29-1,TRBJ2-5,NA,CSVTGNQETQYF,TGCAGCGTTACAGGGAACCAAGAGACCCAGTACTTC
TRBD2,TRBV10-2,TRBJ2-1,NA,CASVFIRGVPYNEQFF,TGCGCCAGTGTTTTCATTCGGGGGGTCCCCTACAATGAGCAGTTCTTC
NA,TRBV7-9,TRBJ1-2,NA,CASSAIDGYTF,TGTGCCAGCTCGGCAATTGATGGCTACACCTTC
TRBD1,TRBV5-1,TRBJ2-7,NA,CASSFTDRGRSYEQYF,TGCGCCAGCAGCTTTACGGACAGGGGCAGGTCCTACGAGCAGTACTTC
NA,TRBV4-1,TRBJ1-6,many,CASSQGLVPLHF,TGCGCCAGCAGCCAAGGTCTGGTTCCCCTCCACTTT
NA,TRBV28,TRBJ1-2,NA,CASSLGWAGTYGYTF,TGTGCCAGCAGTTTAGGGTGGGCGGGAACCTATGGCTACACCTTC